There are a few counts of the clone carrying this T cell receptor beta chain. Its antigen remains unknown. Methods described previously, with TCR primers listed, were used for bulk TCR libraries. TCRdb redid the calling of the PCR reads with MiXCR, one entry per CDR3 protein. The data contain about 510,000 distinct CDR3 sequences, about a quarter of them seen just once; the ten biggest clones take up around 0.78%. Naive CD8 libraries came from around 18,000 to 910,000 sorted cells with 10%, 30% or 50% RNA. The record originates from a study of molecular identifiers for immune sequencing clone quantification. Study-wide findings and caveats: Whereas naive cells kept under 1% of molecules in clones above 20 RNA copies, such clones held over 97% in effectors.

The source is a human donor in good health. Some libraries in this study had Jurkat cell RNA spiked in. Material for sequencing was naive CD8+ T cells from blood, with Jurkat cell RNA spiked in. Regarding subset: FACS-sorted CD8+CD4-CCR7+CD45RA+ naive T cells.

CDR3 protein: CASSQGVPGQYQETQYF. As DNA, the CDR3 is TGTGCCAGCAGCCAAGGAGTTCCGGGACAGTACCAAGAGACCCAGTACTTC. J is TRBJ2-5 and V is TRBV3-1; 7 positions agree with TRBD1. Losses at the gene ends were 1 base for V and 0 bases for J; bases not matched to a gene: 8. The germline V gene encodes CDR1 LGHDT and CDR2 YNNKEL (reference sequence). The CDR3 runs 17 residues.